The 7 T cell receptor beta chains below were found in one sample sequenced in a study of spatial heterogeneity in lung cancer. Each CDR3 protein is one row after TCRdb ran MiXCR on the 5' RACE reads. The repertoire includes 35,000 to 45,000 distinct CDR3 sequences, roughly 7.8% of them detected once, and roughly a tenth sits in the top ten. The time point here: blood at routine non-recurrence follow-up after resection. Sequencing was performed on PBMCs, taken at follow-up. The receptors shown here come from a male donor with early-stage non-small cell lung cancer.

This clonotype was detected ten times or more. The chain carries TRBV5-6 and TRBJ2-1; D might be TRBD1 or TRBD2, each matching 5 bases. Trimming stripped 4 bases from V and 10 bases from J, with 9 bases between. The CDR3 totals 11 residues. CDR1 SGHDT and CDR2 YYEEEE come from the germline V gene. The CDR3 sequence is CASSAGTEQFF. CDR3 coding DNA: TGTGCCAGCAGCGCAGGGACGGAGCAGTTCTTC.

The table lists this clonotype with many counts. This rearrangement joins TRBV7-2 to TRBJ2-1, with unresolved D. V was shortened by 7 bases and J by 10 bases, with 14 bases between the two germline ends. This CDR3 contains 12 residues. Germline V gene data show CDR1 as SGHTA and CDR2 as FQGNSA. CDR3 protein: CASNNADGEQFF. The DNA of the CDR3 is TGTGCCAGCAATAACGCGGACGGAGAGCAGTTCTTC.

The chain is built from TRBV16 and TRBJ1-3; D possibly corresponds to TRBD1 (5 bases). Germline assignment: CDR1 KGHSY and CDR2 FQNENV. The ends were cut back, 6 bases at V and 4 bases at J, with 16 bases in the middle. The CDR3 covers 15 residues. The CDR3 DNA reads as TGTGCCAGCAGTCCCCACTCGGGGCTCGGAAACACCATATATTTT. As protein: CASSPHSGLGNTIYF.

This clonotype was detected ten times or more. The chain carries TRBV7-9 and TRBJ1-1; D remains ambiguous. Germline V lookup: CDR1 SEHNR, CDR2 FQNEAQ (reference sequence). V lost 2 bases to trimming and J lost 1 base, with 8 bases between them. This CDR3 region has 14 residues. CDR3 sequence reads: CASSLRAPNTEAFF. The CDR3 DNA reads TGTGCCAGCAGCTTACGGGCCCCGAACACTGAAGCTTTCTTT.

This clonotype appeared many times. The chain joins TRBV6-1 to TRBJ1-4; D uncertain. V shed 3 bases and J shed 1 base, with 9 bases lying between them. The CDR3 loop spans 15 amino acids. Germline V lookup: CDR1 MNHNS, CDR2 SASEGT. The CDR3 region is CASSEQAGTNEKLFF. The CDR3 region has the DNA TGTGCCAGCAGTGAGCAGGCTGGAACTAATGAAAAACTGTTTTTT.

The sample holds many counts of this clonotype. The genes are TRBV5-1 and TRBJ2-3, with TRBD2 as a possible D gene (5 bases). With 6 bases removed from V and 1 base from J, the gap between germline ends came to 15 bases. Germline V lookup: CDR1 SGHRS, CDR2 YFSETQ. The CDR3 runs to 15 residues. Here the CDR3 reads CASTILGERTDTQYF. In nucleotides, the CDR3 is TGCGCCAGCACCATCCTGGGAGAACGCACAGATACGCAGTATTTT. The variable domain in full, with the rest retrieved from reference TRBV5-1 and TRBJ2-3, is KAGVTQTPRYLIKTRGQQVTLSCSPISGHRSVSWYQQTPGQGLQFLFEYFSETQRNKGNFPGRFSGRQFSNSRSEMNVSTLELGDSALYLCASTILGERTDTQYFGPGTRLTVL.

The CDR3 DNA reads as TGTGCCAGCATCCCAGGATCGGGCAGGGAAAATGGCTACACCTTC. Amino acid sequence: CASIPGSGRENGYTF. V and J are TRBV7-8 and TRBJ1-2, with D perhaps matching TRBD1 (5 bases). Trimming cost V 7 bases and J 6 bases, with 21 bases left between them. This CDR3 is built from 15 residues. The germline CDR1 and CDR2 sequences are SGHVS and FQNEAQ.